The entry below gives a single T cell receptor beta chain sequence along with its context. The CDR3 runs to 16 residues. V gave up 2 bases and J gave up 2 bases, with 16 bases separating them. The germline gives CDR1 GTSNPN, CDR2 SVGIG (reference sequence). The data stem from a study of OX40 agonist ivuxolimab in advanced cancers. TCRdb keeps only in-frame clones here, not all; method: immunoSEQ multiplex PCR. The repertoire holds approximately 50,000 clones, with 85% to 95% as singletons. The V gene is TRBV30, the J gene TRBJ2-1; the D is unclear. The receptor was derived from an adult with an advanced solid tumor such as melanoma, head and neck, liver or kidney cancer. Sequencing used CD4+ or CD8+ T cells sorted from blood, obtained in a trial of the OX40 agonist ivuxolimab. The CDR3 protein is CAWSRSAQAPYNEQFF. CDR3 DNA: TGTGCCTGGAGTAGGTCCGCCCAGGCCCCCTACAATGAGCAGTTCTTC. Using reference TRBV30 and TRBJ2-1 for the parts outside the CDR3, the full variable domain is SQTIHQWPATLVQPVGSPLSLECTVEGTSNPNLYWYRQAAGRGLQLLFYSVGIGQISSEVPQNLSASRPQDRQFILSSKKLLLSDSGFYLCAWSRSAQAPYNEQFFGPGTRLTVL.